Following are 14 T cell receptor beta chains from one sample sequenced in a study of beta chain features in type 1 diabetes. Expressed TCRB transcripts were sequenced because the entire RNA isolate underwent reverse transcription. Using immunoSEQ multiplex PCR, the repertoire was profiled, and TCRdb retains in-frame clones only, with some absent. The sample yields around 300,000 clones, roughly 8% seen once. Sequencing was carried out using central memory CD4+ T cells from blood. The receptors stem from a woman younger than 35 in good health.

The gene calls are TRBV5-1 and TRBJ2-7; 11 bases match TRBD2. The CDR3 has 13 residues. V gave up 7 bases and J gave up 5 bases; unmatched junction bases: 5. Per germline, CDR1 SGHRS and CDR2 YFSETQ. CDR3 loop: CASSLAGGDEQYF. CDR3 nucleotide sequence: TGCGCCAGCTCTCTAGCGGGAGGAGACGAGCAGTACTTC.

CDR3 in DNA: TGTGCCACCAGCAGAGCAGGAGCCAACTACAATGAGCAGTTCTTC. Amino acids: CATSRAGANYNEQFF. V and J are TRBV15 and TRBJ2-1; D is ambiguous. The CDR3 spans 15 residues. Trimming shortened V by 1 base and J by 3 bases, and 10 bases separated the two germline ends. CDR1 is LNHNV, CDR2 YYDKDF, per germline (reference sequence).

This clone was observed a few times. This chain uses TRBV2 with TRBJ1-1, with D possibly matching TRBD1 (6 bases). Germline V gene data show CDR1 as SNHLY and CDR2 as FYNNEI. The CDR3 is 14 residues long. V dropped 7 bases and J dropped 1 base, with 13 bases sitting between them. The CDR3 region has the DNA TGTGCCAGCACAAACCGGGACAAGAACACTGAAGCTTTCTTT. It codes for CASTNRDKNTEAFF.

This clone came up a few times. The chain carries TRBV9 and TRBJ1-6, with a possible D match to TRBD1 (5 bases). The CDR3 is made up of 15 amino acids. The V end was cut by 4 bases, the J end by 7 bases, with 15 bases between. Germline CDR1 and CDR2: SGDLS and YYNGEE. For the CDR3, the DNA is TGTGCCAGCAGCCCCTCGGGGAGGGGAAATTCACCCCTCCACTTT. Residues: CASSPSGRGNSPLHF.

This clone was counted a few times. The chain couples TRBV7-8 to TRBJ1-2; 7 nucleotides line up with TRBD1. Germline loops: CDR1 SGHVS, CDR2 FQNEAQ. This CDR3 spans 16 amino acids. V trimming: 5 bases; J trimming: 4 bases; junction bases outside the gene matches: 13. CDR3 loop: CASSALGRGQGYGYTF. The DNA of the CDR3 is TGTGCCAGCAGCGCCCTCGGGAGGGGGCAAGGCTATGGCTACACCTTC.

This clone was detected only a few times. The chain employs TRBV2 and TRBJ1-5, with 12 bases that match TRBD1. Per germline, CDR1 SNHLY and CDR2 FYNNEI. V shed 6 bases, J shed 11 bases, and the junction held 8 bases outside the gene matches. CDR3 length: 14 amino acids. The DNA for the CDR3 is TGTGCCAGCAGGGGGGGACAGGGGGCAGTAGCCCAGCATTTT. It encodes CASRGGQGAVAQHF.

This clone was observed a few times. The rearrangement links TRBV5-4 to TRBJ2-1, with 9 bases fitting TRBD2. V lost 0 bases and J lost 3; bases outside the gene matches: 7. CDR1 SGHNT and CDR2 YYREEE come from the germline V gene (reference sequence). The CDR3 runs to 17 residues. The CDR3 sequence is CASSLGASGILYNEQFF. As DNA, the CDR3 is TGTGCCAGCAGCTTGGGGGCTAGCGGGATCCTCTACAATGAGCAGTTCTTC.

The table lists this clone with many counts. This chain connects TRBV5-1 to TRBJ2-4; 14 nucleotides agree with TRBD2. The CDR3 consists of 16 residues. Germline V gene data show CDR1 as SGHRS and CDR2 as YFSETQ. V gave up 0 bases and J gave up 8 bases; unmatched junction bases: 4. The CDR3 spells CASSLGLAGGQYIQYF. The CDR3 DNA follows: TGCGCCAGCAGCTTGGGACTAGCGGGAGGGCAATACATTCAGTACTTC.

As concerns this clone: At one end the junction does not follow the germline gene, possibly because of a read error. The rearrangement uses TRBV7-2 and TRBJ2-7; TRBD2 matches 13 bases. Germline CDR1 and CDR2: SGHTA and FQGNSA. This CDR3 region has 15 residues. CDR3 region: CASSPGLAGMYEQYF. CDR3 DNA: TGTGCTAGCAGTCCGGGACTAGCGGGGATGTACGAGCAGTACTTC.

The chain recombines TRBV18 with TRBJ1-4, with TRBD1 as a possible D gene (5 bases). Germline V CDR1 and CDR2: KGHSH, LQKENI. Trimming shortened V by 10 bases and J by 3 bases, and 18 bases separated the two germline ends. There are 15 residues in the CDR3. The CDR3 spells CATTKTGSANEKLFF. Written as DNA, the CDR3 is TGTGCCACGACCAAAACAGGCTCTGCTAATGAAAAACTGTTTTTT.

The gene calls are TRBV7-2 and TRBJ2-4; D gene unclear. CDR1 and CDR2 (germline): SGHTA, FQGNSA. The ends were cut back, 1 base at V and 0 bases at J, with 13 bases in the middle. The CDR3 consists of 17 residues. The CDR3 here is CASSLETLLLAKNIQYF. In nucleotides, the CDR3 is TGTGCCAGCAGCTTAGAGACTCTCCTCTTAGCCAAAAACATTCAGTACTTC. The variable domain in full, with the rest retrieved from reference TRBV7-2 and TRBJ2-4, is GAGVSQSPSNKVTEKGKDVELRCDPISGHTALYWYRQSLGQGLEFLIYFQGNSAPDKSGLPSDRFSAERTGGSVSTLTIQRTQQEDSAVYLCASSLETLLLAKNIQYFGAGTRLSVL.

Only a few counts were recorded for this clone. This chain uses TRBV7-2 with TRBJ2-7; D not resolved. The CDR3 totals 13 residues. Germline loops: CDR1 SGHTA, CDR2 FQGNSA. Deletions cut 1 base from V and 3 bases from J, with 7 bases between. In DNA, the CDR3 is TGTGCCAGCAGCTTAGAGCACAGCTACGAGCAGTACGTC. Encoded protein: CASSLEHSYEQYV.

The chain employs TRBV4-2 and TRBJ2-1; D might be TRBD2 (5 bases). The CDR3 loop spans 15 amino acids. Germline CDR1 is LGHNA and CDR2 is YNFKEQ. V lost 4 bases and J lost 12, with 22 bases in between. The CDR3, as DNA: TGTGCCAGCAGCCCCGAGGGAACAAGACTGACCCTGCAGTTCTTC. Its translation: CASSPEGTRLTLQFF.

This clone came up a few times. The J gene is TRBJ2-1, the V gene TRBV11-2, with D hard to call. From germline, CDR1 is SGHAT and CDR2 FQNNGV. This CDR3 is 13 amino acids long. V dropped 0 bases and J dropped 10 bases, with 10 bases sitting between them. The CDR3 reads CASSLDYFREQFF. CDR3 in DNA: TGTGCCAGCAGCTTAGATTATTTCCGGGAGCAGTTCTTC.